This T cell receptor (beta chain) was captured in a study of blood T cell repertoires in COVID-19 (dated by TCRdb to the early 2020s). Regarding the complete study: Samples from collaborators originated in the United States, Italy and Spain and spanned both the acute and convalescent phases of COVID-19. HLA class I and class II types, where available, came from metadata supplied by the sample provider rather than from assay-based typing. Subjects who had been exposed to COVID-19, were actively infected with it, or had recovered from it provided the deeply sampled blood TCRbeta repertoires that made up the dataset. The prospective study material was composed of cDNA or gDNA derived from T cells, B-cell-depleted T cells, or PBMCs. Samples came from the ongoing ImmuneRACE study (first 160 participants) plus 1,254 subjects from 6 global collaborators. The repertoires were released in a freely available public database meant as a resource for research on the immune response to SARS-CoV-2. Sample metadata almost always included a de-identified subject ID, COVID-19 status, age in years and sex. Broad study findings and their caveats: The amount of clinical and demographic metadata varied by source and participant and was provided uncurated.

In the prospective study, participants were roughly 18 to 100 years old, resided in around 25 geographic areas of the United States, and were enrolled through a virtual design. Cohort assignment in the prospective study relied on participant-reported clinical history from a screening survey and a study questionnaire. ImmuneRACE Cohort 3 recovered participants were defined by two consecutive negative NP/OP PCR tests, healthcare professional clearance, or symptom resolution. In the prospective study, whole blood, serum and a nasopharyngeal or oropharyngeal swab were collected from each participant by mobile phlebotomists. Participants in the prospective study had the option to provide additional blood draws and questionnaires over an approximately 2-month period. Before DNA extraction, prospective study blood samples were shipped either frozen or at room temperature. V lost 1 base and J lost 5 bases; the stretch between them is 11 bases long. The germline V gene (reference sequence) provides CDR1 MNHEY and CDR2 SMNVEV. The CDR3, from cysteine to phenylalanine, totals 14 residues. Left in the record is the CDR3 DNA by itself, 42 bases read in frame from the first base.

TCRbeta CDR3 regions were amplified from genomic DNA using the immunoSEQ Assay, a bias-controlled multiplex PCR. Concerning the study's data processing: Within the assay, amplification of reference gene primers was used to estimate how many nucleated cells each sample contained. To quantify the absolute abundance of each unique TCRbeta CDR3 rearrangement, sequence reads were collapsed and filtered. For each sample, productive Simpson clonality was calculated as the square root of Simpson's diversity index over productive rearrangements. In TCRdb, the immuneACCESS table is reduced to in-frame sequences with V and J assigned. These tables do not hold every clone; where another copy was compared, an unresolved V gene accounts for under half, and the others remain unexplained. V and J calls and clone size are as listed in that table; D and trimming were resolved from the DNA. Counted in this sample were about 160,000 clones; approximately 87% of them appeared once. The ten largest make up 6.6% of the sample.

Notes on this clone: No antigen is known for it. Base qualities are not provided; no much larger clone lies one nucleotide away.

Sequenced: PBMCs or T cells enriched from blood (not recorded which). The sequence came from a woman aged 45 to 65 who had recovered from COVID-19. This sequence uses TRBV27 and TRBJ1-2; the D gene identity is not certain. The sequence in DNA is TGTGCCAGCAGTTTATATAGCCTTGGGTATGGCTACACCTTC. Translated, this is CASSLYSLGYGYTF.